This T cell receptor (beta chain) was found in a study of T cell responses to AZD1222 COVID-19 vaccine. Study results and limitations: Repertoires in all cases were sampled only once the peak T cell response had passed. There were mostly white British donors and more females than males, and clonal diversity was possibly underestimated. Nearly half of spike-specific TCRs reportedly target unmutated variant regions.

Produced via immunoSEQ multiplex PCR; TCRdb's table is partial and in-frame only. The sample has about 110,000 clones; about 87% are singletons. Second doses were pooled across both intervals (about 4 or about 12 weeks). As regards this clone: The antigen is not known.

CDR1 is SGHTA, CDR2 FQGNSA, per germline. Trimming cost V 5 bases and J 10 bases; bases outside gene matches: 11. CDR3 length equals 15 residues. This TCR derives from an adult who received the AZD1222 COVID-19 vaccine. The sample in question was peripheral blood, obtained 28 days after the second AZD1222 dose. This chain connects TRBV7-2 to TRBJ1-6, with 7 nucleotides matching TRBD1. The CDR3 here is CASSPQGGQGSPLHF. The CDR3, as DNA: TGTGCCAGCAGCCCCCAGGGGGGGCAGGGATCACCCCTCCACTTT.